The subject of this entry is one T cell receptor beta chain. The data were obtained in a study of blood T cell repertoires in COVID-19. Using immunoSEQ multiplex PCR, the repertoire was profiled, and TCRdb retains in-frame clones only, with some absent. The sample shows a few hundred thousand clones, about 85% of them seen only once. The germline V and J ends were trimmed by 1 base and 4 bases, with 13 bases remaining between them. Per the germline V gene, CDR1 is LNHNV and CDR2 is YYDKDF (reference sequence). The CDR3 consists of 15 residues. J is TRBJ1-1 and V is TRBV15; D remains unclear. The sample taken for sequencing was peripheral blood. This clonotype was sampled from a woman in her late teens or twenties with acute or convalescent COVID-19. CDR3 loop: CATSRGGGASTEAFF. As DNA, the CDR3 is TGTGCCACCAGCAGAGGGGGAGGTGCGAGCACTGAAGCTTTCTTT.